This T cell receptor beta chain is from a study of cytomegalovirus exposure and HLA in healthy donors. General observations from the study: Highest at DRB1 and lowest at HLA-C, TCR association rates differed among HLA loci in a later analysis.

This clone has a handful of counts. The antigen is unknown. Germline values: CDR1 MNHNY, CDR2 SVGAGI (reference sequence). V trimming: 7 bases; J trimming: 8 bases; junction bases outside the gene matches: 10. The CDR3 consists of 14 residues. PCR primers comprised 60 Vbeta and 13 Jbeta primers. Sequencing used immunoSEQ multiplex PCR; TCRdb keeps in-frame clones, though not all of them. The sample has 80,000 to 95,000 clones, about 85% seen once; the top ten hold roughly 15%. The chain links TRBV6-6 to TRBJ2-1; TRBD2 matches at 8 bases. Sample: PBMCs. This TCR derives from a woman aged 40 to 50 in good health and CMV-seropositive. The CDR3 bases are TGTGCCAGCATGCCAAGCGGGAGTGGGGATGAGCAGTTCTTC. Its translation is CASMPSGSGDEQFF.